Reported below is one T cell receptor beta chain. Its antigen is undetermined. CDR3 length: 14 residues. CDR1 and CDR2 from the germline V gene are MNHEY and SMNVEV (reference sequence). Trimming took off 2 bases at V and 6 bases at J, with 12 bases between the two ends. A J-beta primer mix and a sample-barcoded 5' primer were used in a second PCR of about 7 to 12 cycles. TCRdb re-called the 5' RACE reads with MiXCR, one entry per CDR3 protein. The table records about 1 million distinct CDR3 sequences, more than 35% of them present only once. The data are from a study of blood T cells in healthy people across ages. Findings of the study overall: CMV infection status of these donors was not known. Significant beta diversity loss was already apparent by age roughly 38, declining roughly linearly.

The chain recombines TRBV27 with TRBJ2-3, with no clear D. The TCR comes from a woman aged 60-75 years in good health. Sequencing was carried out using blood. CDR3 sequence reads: CASSLASGLDTQYF. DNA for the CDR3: TGTGCCAGCAGTTTAGCATCGGGTCTTGATACGCAGTATTTT.